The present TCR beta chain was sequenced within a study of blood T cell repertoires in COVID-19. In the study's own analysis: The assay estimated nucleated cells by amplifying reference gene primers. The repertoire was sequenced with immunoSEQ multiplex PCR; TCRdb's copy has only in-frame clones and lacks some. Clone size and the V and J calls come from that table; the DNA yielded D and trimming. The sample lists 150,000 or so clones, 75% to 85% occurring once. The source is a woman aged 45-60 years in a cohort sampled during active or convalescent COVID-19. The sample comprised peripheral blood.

CDR3 sequence reads: CASKNLLARTDTQYF. The CDR3 region has the DNA TGTGCCAGTAAAAATTTGCTAGCGAGGACAGATACGCAGTATTTT. J is TRBJ2-3 and V is TRBV19; D might be TRBD2 (6 bases). The germline V gene encodes CDR1 LNHDA and CDR2 SQIVND (reference sequence). The V end lost 7 bases, the J end lost 3 bases, and 17 bases lay between the germline ends. The CDR3 loop spans 15 amino acids.